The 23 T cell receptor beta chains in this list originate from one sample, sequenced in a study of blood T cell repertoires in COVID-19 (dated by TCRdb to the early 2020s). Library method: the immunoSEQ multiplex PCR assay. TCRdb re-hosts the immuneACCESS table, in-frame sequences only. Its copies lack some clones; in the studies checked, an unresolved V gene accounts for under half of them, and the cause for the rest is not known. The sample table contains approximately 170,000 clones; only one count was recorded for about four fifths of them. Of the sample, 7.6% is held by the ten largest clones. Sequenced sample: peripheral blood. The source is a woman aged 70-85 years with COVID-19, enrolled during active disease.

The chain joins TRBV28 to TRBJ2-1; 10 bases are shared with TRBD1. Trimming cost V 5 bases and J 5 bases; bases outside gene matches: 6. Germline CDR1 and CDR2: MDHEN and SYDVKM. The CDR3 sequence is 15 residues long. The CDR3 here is CASSMTGGYDNEQFF. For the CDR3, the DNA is TGTGCCAGCAGTATGACAGGGGGCTACGACAATGAGCAGTTCTTC.

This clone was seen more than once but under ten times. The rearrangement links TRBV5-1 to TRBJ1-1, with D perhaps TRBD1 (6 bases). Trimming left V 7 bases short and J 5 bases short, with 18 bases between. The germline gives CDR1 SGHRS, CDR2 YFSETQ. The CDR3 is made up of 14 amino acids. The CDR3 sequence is CASGSTLRGTEAFF. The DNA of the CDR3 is TGCGCCAGCGGGTCAACCCTCAGGGGAACTGAAGCTTTCTTT.

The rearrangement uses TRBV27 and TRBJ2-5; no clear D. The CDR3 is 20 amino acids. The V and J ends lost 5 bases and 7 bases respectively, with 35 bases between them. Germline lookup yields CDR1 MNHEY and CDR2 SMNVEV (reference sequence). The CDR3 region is CASSPDPRRIGGSIEVTQYF. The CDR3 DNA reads TGTGCCAGCAGTCCCGATCCCAGACGGATTGGTGGATCTATAGAGGTGACCCAGTACTTC.

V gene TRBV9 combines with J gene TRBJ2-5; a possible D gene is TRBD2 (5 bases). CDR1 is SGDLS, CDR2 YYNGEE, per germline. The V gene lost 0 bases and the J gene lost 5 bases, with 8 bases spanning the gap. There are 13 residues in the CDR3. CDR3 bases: TGTGCCAGCAGCGTAGGGAGAGGGGAGACCCAGTACTTC. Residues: CASSVGRGETQYF.

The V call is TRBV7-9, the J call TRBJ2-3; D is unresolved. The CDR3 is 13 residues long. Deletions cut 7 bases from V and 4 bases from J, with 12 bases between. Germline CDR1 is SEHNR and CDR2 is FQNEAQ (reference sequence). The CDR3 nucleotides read TGTGCCAGCACCAAACTGGGCCCAGATACGCAGTATTTT. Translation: CASTKLGPDTQYF.

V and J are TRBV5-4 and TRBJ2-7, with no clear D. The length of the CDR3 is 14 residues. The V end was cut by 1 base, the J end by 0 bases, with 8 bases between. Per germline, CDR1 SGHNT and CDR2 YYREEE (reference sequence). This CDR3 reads CASSLSLSSYEQYF. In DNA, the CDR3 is TGTGCCAGCAGCTTGTCCCTGAGCTCCTACGAGCAGTACTTC. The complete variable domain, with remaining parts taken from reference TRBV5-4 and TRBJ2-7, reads ETGVTQSPTHLIKTRGQQVTLRCSSQSGHNTVSWYQQALGQGPQFIFQYYREEENGRGNFPPRFSGLQFPNYSSELNVNALELDDSALYLCASSLSLSSYEQYFGPGTRLTVT.

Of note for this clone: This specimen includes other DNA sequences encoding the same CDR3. CDR3 region: CASSRTGRQETQYF. Written as DNA, the CDR3 is TGCGCCAGCAGCCGGACAGGGCGCCAAGAGACCCAGTACTTC. The chain recombines TRBV5-1 with TRBJ2-5, with 8 positions matching TRBD1. The CDR3 has 14 residues. The trim removed 4 bases at V and 1 base at J, leaving 3 bases unmatched. Germline CDR1 and CDR2: SGHRS and YFSETQ.

CDR3 bases: TGTGCCAGCAGCCAAGATCAGGCCGCTAACTATGGCTACACCTTC. Translated: CASSQDQAANYGYTF. The V gene is TRBV3-1 (or the pseudogene TRBV3-2), the J gene TRBJ1-2; D ambiguous. Trimming pared 0 bases from V and 0 bases from J, leaving 8 bases between. Germline V gives CDR1 LGHDT, CDR2 YNNKEL (reference sequence). This CDR3 is built from 15 residues.

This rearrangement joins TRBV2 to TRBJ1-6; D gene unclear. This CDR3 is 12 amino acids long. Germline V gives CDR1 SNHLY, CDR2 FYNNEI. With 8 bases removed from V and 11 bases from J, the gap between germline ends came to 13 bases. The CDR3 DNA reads TGTGCCAGCCTTGGCAGGTCTACACCCCTCCACTTT. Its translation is CASLGRSTPLHF.

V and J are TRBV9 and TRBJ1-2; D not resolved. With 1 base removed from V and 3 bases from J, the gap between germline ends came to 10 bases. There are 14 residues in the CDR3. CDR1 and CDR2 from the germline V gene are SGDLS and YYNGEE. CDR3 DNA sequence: TGTGCCAGCAGCGTAAGCAACCGAGACTATGGCTACACCTTC. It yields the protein CASSVSNRDYGYTF.

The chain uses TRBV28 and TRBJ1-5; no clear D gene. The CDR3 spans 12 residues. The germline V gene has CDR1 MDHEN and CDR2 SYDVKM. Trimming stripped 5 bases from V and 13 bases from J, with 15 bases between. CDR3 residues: CASSAHRRSQHF. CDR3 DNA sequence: TGTGCCAGCAGTGCACACCGGAGATCGCAGCATTTT.

CDR3: CASSLGSPGETQYF. CDR3 in DNA: TGCGCCAGCAGCTTGGGATCTCCGGGAGAGACCCAGTACTTC. The chain couples TRBV5-1 to TRBJ2-5; D gene uncertain. The V gene lost 0 bases and the J gene lost 4 bases, with 10 bases spanning the gap. CDR3 length equals 14 residues. The germline V gene has CDR1 SGHRS and CDR2 YFSETQ.

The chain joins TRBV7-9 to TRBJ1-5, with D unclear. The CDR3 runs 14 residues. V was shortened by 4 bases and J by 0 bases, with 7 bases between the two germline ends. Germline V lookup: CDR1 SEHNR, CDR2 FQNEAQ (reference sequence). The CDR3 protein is CASSSFNSNQPQHF. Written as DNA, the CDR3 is TGTGCCAGCAGCTCCTTTAATAGCAATCAGCCCCAGCATTTT.

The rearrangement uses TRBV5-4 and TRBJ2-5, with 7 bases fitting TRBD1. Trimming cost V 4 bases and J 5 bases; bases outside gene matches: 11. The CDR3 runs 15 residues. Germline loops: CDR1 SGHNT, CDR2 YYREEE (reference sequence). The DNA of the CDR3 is TGTGCCAGCAGCACCATGGACAGGCCCCGCGAGACCCAGTACTTC. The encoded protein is CASSTMDRPRETQYF.

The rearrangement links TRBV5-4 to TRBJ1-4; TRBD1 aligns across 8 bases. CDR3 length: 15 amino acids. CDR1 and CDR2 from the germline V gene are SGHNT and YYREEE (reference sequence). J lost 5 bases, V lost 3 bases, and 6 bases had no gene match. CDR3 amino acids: CASSSRTGKNEKLFF. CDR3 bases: TGTGCCAGCAGCTCAAGGACAGGGAAAAATGAAAAACTGTTTTTT.

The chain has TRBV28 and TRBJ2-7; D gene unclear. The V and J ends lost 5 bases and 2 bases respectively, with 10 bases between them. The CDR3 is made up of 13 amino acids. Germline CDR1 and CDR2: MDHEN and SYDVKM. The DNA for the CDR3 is TGTGCCAGCAGTGCCTCGGGTCCCTACGAGCAGTACTTC. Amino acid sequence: CASSASGPYEQYF.

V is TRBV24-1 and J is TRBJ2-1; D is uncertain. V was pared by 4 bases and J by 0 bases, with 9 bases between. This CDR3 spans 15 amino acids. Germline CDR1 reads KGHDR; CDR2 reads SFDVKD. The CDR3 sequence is CATSENPSSYNEQFF. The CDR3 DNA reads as TGTGCCACCAGTGAGAATCCCAGCTCCTACAATGAGCAGTTCTTC.

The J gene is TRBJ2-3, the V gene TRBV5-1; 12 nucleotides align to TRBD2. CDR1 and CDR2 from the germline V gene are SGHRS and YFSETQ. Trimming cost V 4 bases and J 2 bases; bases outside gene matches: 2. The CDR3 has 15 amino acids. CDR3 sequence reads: CASSRLAGDTDTQYF. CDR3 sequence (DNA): TGCGCCAGCAGCCGACTAGCGGGAGACACAGATACGCAGTATTTT.

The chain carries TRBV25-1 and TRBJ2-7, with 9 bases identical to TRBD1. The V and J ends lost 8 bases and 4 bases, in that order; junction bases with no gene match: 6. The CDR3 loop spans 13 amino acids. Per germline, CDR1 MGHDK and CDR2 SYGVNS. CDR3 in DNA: TGTGCCAGCCGACAGGGGGAACGGTACGAGCAGTACTTC. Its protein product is CASRQGERYEQYF.

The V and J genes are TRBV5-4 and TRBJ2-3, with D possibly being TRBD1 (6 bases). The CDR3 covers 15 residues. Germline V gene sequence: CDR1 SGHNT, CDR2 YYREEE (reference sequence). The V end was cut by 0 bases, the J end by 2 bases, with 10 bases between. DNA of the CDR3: TGTGCCAGCAGCTTGGCCAGGGGAGACACAGATACGCAGTATTTT. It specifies CASSLARGDTDTQYF. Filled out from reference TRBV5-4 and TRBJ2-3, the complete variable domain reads ETGVTQSPTHLIKTRGQQVTLRCSSQSGHNTVSWYQQALGQGPQFIFQYYREEENGRGNFPPRFSGLQFPNYSSELNVNALELDDSALYLCASSLARGDTDTQYFGPGTRLTVL.

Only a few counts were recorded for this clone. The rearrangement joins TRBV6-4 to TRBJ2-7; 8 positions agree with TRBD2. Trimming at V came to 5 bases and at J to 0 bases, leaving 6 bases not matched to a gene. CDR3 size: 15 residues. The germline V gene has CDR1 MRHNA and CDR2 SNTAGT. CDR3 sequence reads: CASSPLAGPSYEQYF. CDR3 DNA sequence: TGTGCCAGCAGTCCTTTAGCGGGACCCTCCTACGAGCAGTACTTC.

DNA for the CDR3: TGTGCCAGCAGCCCTTTGGACAGTCGAACGGGGGGTACGCAGTATTTT. It is translated as CASSPLDSRTGGTQYF. The chain links TRBV7-3 to TRBJ2-3; D possibly corresponds to TRBD2 (7 bases). V was pared by 5 bases and J by 8 bases, with 23 bases between. CDR3 length equals 16 residues. In germline, CDR1 is SGHTA, CDR2 FQGTGA.

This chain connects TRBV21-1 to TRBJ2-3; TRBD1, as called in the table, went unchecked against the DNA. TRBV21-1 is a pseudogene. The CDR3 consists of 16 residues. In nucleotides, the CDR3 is TGTGCCAGCATCACCCTGGACAGGATTAGCACAGATACGCAGTATTTT. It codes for CASITLDRISTDTQYF.